Below, 29 T cell receptor beta chains from the same sample are listed, as sequenced in a study of T-cell memory formation after mild COVID-19. TCRdb fed the 5' RACE reads into MiXCR, producing one record per CDR3 protein. The sample yields around 250,000 distinct CDR3 sequences, around 16% seen once. Sequencing was performed on PBMCs or a T cell subset sorted from them (not recorded which). The source is a man aged 18 to 30 who had mild COVID-19 (a few samples of this study predate the infection). Cell type and time point are not known.

The chain is built from TRBV5-6 and TRBJ2-4; possible D gene TRBD1, 5 bases. CDR3 length equals 13 residues. Between the trimmed V and J ends, which lost 2 bases and 7 bases, there was a span of 10 bases. Germline V gene sequence: CDR1 SGHDT, CDR2 YYEEEE. The CDR3 DNA sequence: TGTGCCAGCAGCTTTGGGGCTCTGAACATTCAGTACTTC. This encodes CASSFGALNIQYF.

This clonotype came up a few times. The rearrangement links TRBV20-1 to TRBJ2-1; unclear D gene. The CDR3 contains 14 residues. V shed 4 bases and J shed 2 bases, with 12 bases lying between them. CDR1 and CDR2 from the germline V gene are DFQATT and SNEGSKA (reference sequence). The CDR3 loop is CSAKSGPPYNEQFF. The CDR3, as DNA: TGCAGTGCTAAATCGGGTCCCCCCTACAATGAGCAGTTCTTC.

This clonotype was found a few times. V gene TRBV4-3 combines with J gene TRBJ2-5; perhaps D is TRBD1 or TRBD2 (5 bases each). CDR1 and CDR2 (germline): LGHNA, YSLEER. The CDR3 has 17 residues. The V end lost 2 bases, the J end lost 5 bases, and 21 bases lay between the germline ends. The CDR3 DNA reads as TGCGCCAGCAGCCAAACTCCGGGACCAGCTCCAGGGGAGACCCAGTACTTC. Protein sequence: CASSQTPGPAPGETQYF.

This clonotype was seen only a few times. The CDR3 region is CASSPTGVQGRTGYTF. The CDR3 DNA sequence: TGTGCCAGCAGCCCCACAGGGGTGCAGGGAAGGACTGGCTACACCTTC. The chain has TRBV7-8 and TRBJ1-2; TRBD1 matches at 7 bases. The CDR3 runs 16 residues. Germline V gene lookup returns CDR1 SGHVS and CDR2 FQNEAQ. V shed 5 bases and J 7 bases; nucleotides not matched to a gene: 16.

The chain links TRBV20-1 to TRBJ1-4; 8 nucleotides line up with TRBD1. This CDR3 is built from 13 residues. V shed 3 bases, J shed 11 bases, and the junction held 8 bases outside the gene matches. CDR1 and CDR2 (germline): DFQATT, SNEGSKA (reference sequence). DNA of the CDR3: TGCAGTGCTAGCCCTTTACAGGGGGAGAAACTGTTTTTT. Its protein product is CSASPLQGEKLFF.

This chain links TRBV24-1 with TRBJ2-3; the D gene is possibly TRBD1 (6 bases). With 10 bases removed from V and 6 bases from J, the gap between germline ends came to 16 bases. The germline gives CDR1 KGHDR, CDR2 SFDVKD. CDR3 length: 13 residues. CDR3 protein: CATQPQGLDTQYF. CDR3 DNA sequence: TGTGCCACTCAACCTCAGGGGTTGGATACGCAGTATTTT.

This clonotype occurred a few times. V and J are TRBV4-2 and TRBJ1-4; maybe TRBD1 (6 bases). Germline CDR1 is LGHNA and CDR2 is YNFKEQ. This CDR3 spans 14 amino acids. V was pared by 3 bases and J by 3 bases, with 8 bases between. CDR3 loop: CASSQGGPNEKLFF. The CDR3, as DNA: TGTGCCAGCAGCCAGGGGGGGCCTAATGAAAAACTGTTTTTT.

This clonotype was found many times. The chain carries TRBV5-1 and TRBJ2-1; D not resolved. Germline V gene data show CDR1 as SGHRS and CDR2 as YFSETQ. V was pared by 2 bases and J by 9 bases, with 12 bases between. The CDR3 covers 13 residues. The CDR3 DNA reads as TGCGCCAGCAGCTTAGGCGAGATCGCTGAGCAGTTCTTC. Amino acids: CASSLGEIAEQFF.

This clonotype was seen repeatedly, ten times or more. The chain joins TRBV4-3 to TRBJ2-5; D remains unclear. Germline CDR1 reads LGHNA; CDR2 reads YSLEER. The CDR3 contains 13 residues. Trimming shortened V by 5 bases and J by 5 bases, and 12 bases separated the two germline ends. CDR3 amino acids: CASSYEAGETQYF. The CDR3 coding sequence is TGCGCCAGCAGCTACGAAGCTGGTGAGACCCAGTACTTC.

This clonotype turned up a few times. J is TRBJ2-3 and V is TRBV20-1; 7 bases line up with TRBD2. The CDR3 is made up of 14 amino acids. The V segment lost 1 base and the J segment 4 bases; nucleotides outside the gene matches: 5. Germline V gene lookup returns CDR1 DFQATT and CDR2 SNEGSKA (reference sequence). CDR3 DNA: TGCAGTGCTAGAGTGGGAGCGGGGTCAGATACGCAGTATTTT. Translating it yields CSARVGAGSDTQYF.

V and J are TRBV3-1 and TRBJ1-1; 7 nucleotides align to TRBD1. V shed 8 bases, J shed 6 bases, and the junction held 9 bases outside the gene matches. The germline CDR1 and CDR2 sequences are LGHDT and YNNKEL (reference sequence). This CDR3 has 13 residues. The CDR3 spells CASLDREKAEAFF. As DNA, the CDR3 is TGTGCCAGCCTAGACAGGGAGAAAGCTGAAGCTTTCTTT. Drawing the rest from reference TRBV3-1 and TRBJ1-1, the complete variable domain is DTAVSQTPKYLVTQMGNDKSIKCEQNLGHDTMYWYKQDSKKFLKIMFSYNNKELIINETVPNRFSPKSPDKAHLNLHINSLELGDSAVYFCASLDREKAEAFFGQGTRLTVV.

The V gene is TRBV5-1, the J gene TRBJ2-5; D not resolved. The germline CDR1 and CDR2 sequences are SGHRS and YFSETQ. CDR3 length: 13 amino acids. Trimming removed 6 bases from V and 4 bases from J, with 13 bases in between. CDR3 sequence: CASTLDTAETQYF. The CDR3 nucleotides are TGCGCCAGCACCCTAGACACAGCAGAGACCCAGTACTTC.

This chain joins TRBV12-3 or TRBV12-4 and TRBJ1-3; D gene ambiguous. This CDR3 has 15 amino acids. Trimming removed 3 bases at V and 0 bases at J, with 9 bases between. CDR3 loop: CASSFEGISGNTIYF. The CDR3 DNA reads as TGTGCCAGCAGTTTTGAAGGGATCTCTGGAAACACCATATATTTT.

The sample holds a few counts of this clonotype. This chain uses TRBV5-1 with TRBJ2-3; no clear D. The CDR3 runs to 14 residues. Germline CDR1 SGHRS, CDR2 YFSETQ. V was shortened by 3 bases and J by 3 bases, with 11 bases between the two germline ends. In DNA, the CDR3 is TGCGCCAGCAGCTGGCAACGGATGACAGATACGCAGTATTTT. It translates to CASSWQRMTDTQYF.

The genes are TRBV7-8 and TRBJ2-7; D remains unclear. With 5 bases removed from V and 3 bases from J, the gap between germline ends came to 17 bases. Germline V CDR1 and CDR2: SGHVS, FQNEAQ. This CDR3 is 15 amino acids long. Here the CDR3 DNA reads TGTGCCAGCAGCGCGCCCCATTCCAATAACTACGAGCAGTACTTC. The encoded protein is CASSAPHSNNYEQYF.

This clonotype was counted many times. V gene TRBV2 combines with J gene TRBJ1-1, with no clear D. V shed 5 bases and J shed 0 bases, with 10 bases lying between them. Looked up from germline, CDR1 is SNHLY and CDR2 is FYNNEI. The CDR3 extends over 14 amino acids. The CDR3 DNA follows: TGTGCCAGCAGTCCTGCGGCCCTGAACACTGAAGCTTTCTTT. Amino acid sequence: CASSPAALNTEAFF.

This clonotype has more than one count but fewer than ten. The V gene is TRBV10-3, the J gene TRBJ2-1; tentative D call: TRBD2 (6 bases). Germline CDR1 ENHRY, CDR2 SYGVKD. This CDR3 has 14 residues. Deletions cut 2 bases from V and 6 bases from J, with 11 bases between. CDR3 loop: CAISEAGRSNEQFF. CDR3 DNA sequence: TGTGCCATCAGTGAGGCGGGGAGGAGCAATGAGCAGTTCTTC.

The V call is TRBV19, the J call TRBJ1-5; no definite D call. V was pared by 3 bases and J by 6 bases, with 12 bases between. The V gene's germline CDR1 is LNHDA and CDR2 SQIVND (reference sequence). The CDR3 extends over 14 amino acids. The chain's CDR3 is CASSILLWGQPQHF. CDR3 in DNA: TGTGCCAGTAGTATTTTGTTGTGGGGTCAGCCCCAGCATTTT.

This clonotype was picked up a small number of times. The chain is built from TRBV6-1 and TRBJ1-2; 7 bases are shared with TRBD1. The CDR3 runs 13 residues. V dropped 0 bases and J dropped 8; count of bases not matched to a gene: 3. Per the germline V gene, CDR1 is MNHNS and CDR2 is SASEGT. CDR3 sequence (DNA): TGTGCCAGCAGTGAAGCAGGGGGCGGAGGCTACACCTTC. Protein sequence: CASSEAGGGGYTF.

This clonotype showed up many times. The chain recombines TRBV20-1 with TRBJ2-5; 8 nucleotides align to TRBD1. Germline CDR1 and CDR2: DFQATT and SNEGSKA (reference sequence). Trimming at V came to 0 bases and at J to 5 bases, leaving 11 bases not matched to a gene. There are 16 residues in the CDR3. Here the CDR3 DNA reads TGCAGTGCTAGAGATCTGGGGCAGGGGGCTTGGGAGACCCAGTACTTC. Protein sequence: CSARDLGQGAWETQYF.

The rearrangement links TRBV6-5 to TRBJ1-5; D is uncertain. CDR3 length: 13 amino acids. Trimming took off 5 bases at V and 6 bases at J, with 11 bases between the two ends. Per germline, CDR1 MNHEY and CDR2 SVGAGI. CDR3 coding DNA: TGTGCCAGCAGTGCACTCCGGGGTCAGCCCCAGCATTTT. This encodes CASSALRGQPQHF.

V usage is TRBV5-1 and J usage is TRBJ1-2; 7 positions match TRBD1. The V and J ends lost 4 bases and 7 bases, in that order; junction bases with no gene match: 7. The CDR3 is 13 amino acids. Germline CDR1 and CDR2: SGHRS and YFSETQ. This chain's CDR3 is CASSAADRVGYTF. CDR3 nucleotides: TGCGCCAGCAGCGCCGCAGACAGGGTTGGCTACACCTTC. Full variable domain (remainder filled in from reference TRBV5-1 and TRBJ1-2): KAGVTQTPRYLIKTRGQQVTLSCSPISGHRSVSWYQQTPGQGLQFLFEYFSETQRNKGNFPGRFSGRQFSNSRSEMNVSTLELGDSALYLCASSAADRVGYTFGSGTRLTVV.

There are a few counts of this clonotype. The genes are TRBV4-2 and TRBJ2-5; D is perhaps TRBD1 or TRBD2 (6 bases each). Trimming removed 4 bases from V and 2 bases from J, with 17 bases in between. Germline V CDR1 and CDR2: LGHNA, YNFKEQ. The CDR3 length is 16 residues. As DNA, the CDR3 is TGTGCCAGCAGCCTCTCGGTGAGGGGGAGGCAAGAGACCCAGTACTTC. It translates to CASSLSVRGRQETQYF.

In its sample, this clonotype was seen a few times. This rearrangement joins TRBV12-3 or TRBV12-4 to TRBJ2-2; the D gene is possibly TRBD1 (7 bases). V was clipped by 1 base and J by 3 bases, with 12 bases between them. CDR3 length: 16 amino acids. DNA of the CDR3: TGTGCCAGCAGTTTAGTCGCAGGGGGGTACACCGGGGAGCTGTTTTTT. This gives the protein CASSLVAGGYTGELFF.

This clonotype has only a few counts. The V call is TRBV4-1, the J call TRBJ2-4; 7 nucleotides match TRBD2. V shed 3 bases, J shed 3 bases, and the junction held 2 bases outside the gene matches. The CDR3 length is 14 residues. The germline V gene encodes CDR1 MGHRA and CDR2 YSYEKL. The CDR3 DNA reads as TGCGCCAGCAGCCACCCTAGCGGCAAAAACATTCAGTACTTC. It codes for CASSHPSGKNIQYF.

This clonotype has ten or more counts. The genes are TRBV7-9 and TRBJ1-1; D uncertain. V was pared by 8 bases and J by 0 bases, with 10 bases between. Germline V lookup: CDR1 SEHNR, CDR2 FQNEAQ (reference sequence). This CDR3 region has 13 residues. This CDR3 is CASSPQVNTEAFF. Written as DNA, the CDR3 is TGTGCCAGCTCACCGCAGGTGAACACTGAAGCTTTCTTT.

The chain uses TRBV7-2 and TRBJ2-2; D remains ambiguous. The germline V gene has CDR1 SGHTA and CDR2 FQGNSA. The CDR3 contains 15 residues. Trimming removed 2 bases at V and 1 base at J, with 8 bases between. The CDR3 sequence is CASSLRWGNTGELFF. The CDR3 nucleotides are TGTGCCAGCAGCTTACGCTGGGGGAACACCGGGGAGCTGTTTTTT.

This clonotype was found a few times. The CDR3: CASSFDRNKGTEAFF. The CDR3 nucleotides read TGCGCCAGCAGCTTCGACAGGAACAAAGGCACTGAAGCTTTCTTT. The chain recombines TRBV5-1 with TRBJ1-1; the D gene is possibly TRBD1 (6 bases). The CDR3 is 15 residues long. CDR1 is SGHRS and CDR2 is YFSETQ in the germline V gene. V gave up 2 bases and J gave up 4 bases, with 15 bases separating them.

This clonotype showed up many times. This sequence joins TRBV6-2 or TRBV6-3 and TRBJ2-7; 12 bases agree with TRBD2. The germline gives CDR1 MNHEY, CDR2 SVGEGT. CDR3 length equals 15 residues. With 4 bases clipped from V and 4 bases from J, the junction kept 5 bases outside the gene matches. The CDR3 DNA reads TGTGCCAGCAGTTCCGGACTAGCGGGGCCTTACGAGCAGTACTTC. It encodes CASSSGLAGPYEQYF.